This is a list of T cell receptor beta chains from one sample in a study of blood T cell repertoires in COVID-19. Data came from immunoSEQ multiplex PCR; TCRdb stores just in-frame clones and leaves some out. The data contain tens of thousands of clones, about 76% of them singletons. The sequencing sample was made of peripheral blood. The receptors shown here come from a man aged 70-80 years with active or convalescent COVID-19. The CDR3 runs from the conserved cysteine through the conserved F or W. D genes are given only for firm matches. The size of a clone is reported for some rows only, either as once, few or many, or as a class for expanded clones.

J gene,V gene,D gene,clone size,CDR3 protein,CDR3 DNA
TRBJ2-1,TRBV29-1,-,-,CSVADNEQFF,TGCAGCGTTGCTGACAATGAGCAGTTCTTC
TRBJ2-3,TRBV24-1,TRBD1,-,CATSEDRRTQYF,TGTGCCACCAGTGAGGACAGGCGCACGCAGTATTTT
TRBJ1-2,TRBV14,-,-,CASSVDSSGGLGYTF,TGTGCCAGCAGCGTTGACAGTTCAGGCGGTCTTGGCTACACCTTC
TRBJ1-2,TRBV4-3,-,-,CASSQVRGSYGYTF,TGCGCCAGCAGCCAAGTCCGGGGGTCTTATGGCTACACCTTC
TRBJ1-1,TRBV19,TRBD1,-,CASTPEVGTVLSYTEAFF,TGTGCCAGTACTCCTGAGGTTGGGACAGTTTTAAGTTACACTGAAGCTTTCTTT
TRBJ1-1,TRBV4-3,-,once,CASSQEHGVSEAFF,TGCGCCAGCAGCCAAGAGCACGGGGTCTCTGAAGCTTTCTTT
TRBJ2-3,TRBV6-5,TRBD2,once,CASRGGSWDTQYF,TGTGCCAGCAGGGGCGGGAGTTGGGATACGCAGTATTTT
TRBJ1-1,TRBV30,-,-,CAWILAAGTEAFF,TGTGCCTGGATTCTCGCCGCGGGCACTGAAGCTTTCTTT
TRBJ1-5,TRBV19,TRBD1,-,CASSIDPNRGLDQPQHF,TGTGCCAGTAGTATAGACCCAAACAGGGGGCTGGATCAGCCCCAGCATTTT
TRBJ2-1,TRBV5-1,-,once,CASSLVLAGYNEQFF,TGCGCCAGCAGCTTGGTGTTAGCCGGATATAATGAGCAGTTCTTC
TRBJ1-2,TRBV5-1,TRBD1,-,CASSLDRGYGYTF,TGCGCCAGCAGCTTGGACAGGGGTTATGGCTACACCTTC
TRBJ2-7,TRBV6-1,-,-,CASYGTAYEQYF,TGTGCCAGCTATGGCACCGCCTACGAGCAGTACTTC
TRBJ1-2,TRBV5-8,TRBD1,-,CASSRQGNYGYTF,TGTGCCAGCAGCCGACAGGGAAACTATGGCTACACCTTC
TRBJ1-3,TRBV5-6,-,-,CASSLIQSGNTIYF,TGTGCCAGCAGCTTGATACAGTCTGGAAACACCATATATTTT
TRBJ1-1,TRBV5-5,TRBD1,-,CASSSGTGLSEAFF,TGTGCCAGCAGCTCCGGGACAGGCCTTTCTGAAGCTTTCTTT
TRBJ1-3,TRBV3-1/TRBV3-2,TRBD1,-,CASSLDRSGNTIYF,TGTGCCAGCAGCCTGGACAGGTCTGGAAACACCATATATTTT
TRBJ1-1,TRBV18,-,-,CACTGWNTEAFF,TGTGCCTGCACAGGGTGGAACACTGAAGCTTTCTTT
TRBJ2-7,TRBV9,-,-,CASSSSGGYEQYF,TGTGCCAGCAGCTCCTCTGGGGGGTACGAGCAGTACTTC
TRBJ1-4,TRBV5-1,-,-,CASSTDSATNEKLFF,TGCGCCAGCAGCACGGACAGTGCAACTAATGAAAAACTGTTTTTT
TRBJ1-3,TRBV7-2,-,once,CASSLVSSGNTIYF,TGTGCCAGCAGCTTAGTCTCCTCTGGAAACACCATATATTTT
TRBJ2-7,TRBV7-3,TRBD2,-,CASSSREGSEQYF,TGTGCCAGCAGCTCGCGGGAGGGCAGCGAGCAGTACTTC
TRBJ1-5,TRBV5-5,TRBD1,once,CASSLAGQGNQPQHF,TGTGCCAGCAGCTTGGCTGGACAGGGCAATCAGCCCCAGCATTTT
TRBJ1-1,TRBV6-5,-,once,CASSYSMRGGWAEAFF,TGTGCCAGCAGTTACTCGATGCGGGGGGGCTGGGCTGAAGCTTTCTTT
TRBJ2-1,TRBV30,TRBD2,-,CAWSDKRGISYNEQFF,TGTGCCTGGAGTGACAAGCGGGGCATCTCCTACAATGAGCAGTTCTTC
TRBJ2-3,TRBV4-2,TRBD2,-,CASSQFTSGASSGQPDTQYF,TGTGCCAGCAGCCAGTTCACTAGCGGGGCGTCCTCAGGGCAGCCAGATACGCAGTATTTT
TRBJ2-5,TRBV30,TRBD2,-,CALVGRGGKETQYF,TGTGCCTTGGTCGGGCGGGGGGGTAAAGAGACCCAGTACTTC
TRBJ1-4,TRBV7-9,-,-,CASSDDRADEKLFF,TGTGCCAGCAGCGACGACAGAGCTGATGAAAAACTGTTTTTT
TRBJ1-2,TRBV27,-,many,CASSYGPNYGYTF,TGTGCCAGCAGTTACGGTCCTAACTATGGCTACACCTTC
TRBJ1-1,TRBV30,-,-,CAWGSSAEAFF,TGTGCCTGGGGATCAAGCGCTGAAGCTTTCTTT
TRBJ2-7,TRBV21-1,-,few,CASSLRFPCGPTQGRNEQYF,TGTGCCAGCAGCCTCCGCTTCCCGTGCGGACCCACACAGGGGAGAAACGAGCAGTACTTC
TRBJ1-5,TRBV9,TRBD1,once,CASSGGQDGQPQHF,TGTGCCAGCAGCGGCGGACAGGACGGTCAGCCCCAGCATTTT
TRBJ2-2,TRBV5-1,-,-,CASSLVQVRELTNTGELFF,TGCGCCAGCAGCTTGGTACAAGTCCGGGAACTGACGAACACCGGGGAGCTGTTTTTT
TRBJ2-7,TRBV18,TRBD2,-,CASSYPFGAGDYEQYF,TGTGCCAGCTCTTACCCATTCGGGGCGGGGGACTACGAGCAGTACTTC
TRBJ2-2,TRBV29-1,TRBD2,-,CSVGEGNTGELFF,TGCAGCGTTGGGGAGGGGAACACCGGGGAGCTGTTTTTT
TRBJ1-1,TRBV28,TRBD1,few,CASSPRGQGNAEAFF,TGTGCCAGCAGCCCCCGGGGACAGGGTAACGCTGAAGCTTTCTTT
TRBJ1-1,TRBV5-6,-,-,CASSLVAGGVTEAFF,TGTGCCAGCAGCTTGGTCGCGGGGGGAGTAACTGAAGCTTTCTTT
TRBJ1-1,TRBV7-9,-,-,CASSSRRVSGTEAFF,TGTGCCAGCAGCTCCCGCCGGGTCTCGGGGACTGAAGCTTTCTTT
TRBJ1-1,TRBV6-5,-,-,CASSRRGNTEAFF,TGTGCCAGCAGCCGTCGGGGGAACACTGAAGCTTTCTTT
TRBJ1-3,TRBV19,TRBD1,-,CASCPGQGFGAGNTIYF,TGTGCCAGTTGTCCGGGACAGGGATTTGGGGCTGGAAACACCATATATTTT
TRBJ2-1,TRBV4-1,-,-,CASSQAILKLGSSYNEQFF,TGCGCCAGCAGCCAGGCTATACTAAAACTAGGAAGTTCCTACAATGAGCAGTTCTTC
TRBJ2-1,TRBV5-1,TRBD2,-,CASSSQTSGGNNEQFF,TGCGCCAGCAGCTCTCAGACTAGCGGGGGAAACAATGAGCAGTTCTTC
TRBJ2-6,TRBV7-6,-,-,CASHPGGTGANVLTF,TGTGCCAGCCACCCTGGGGGCACTGGGGCCAACGTCCTGACTTTC
TRBJ1-1,TRBV5-6,-,-,CASSPRRGSMNTEAFF,TGTGCCAGCAGCCCAAGACGGGGGTCGATGAACACTGAAGCTTTCTTT
TRBJ2-1,TRBV19,TRBD2,-,CASSPRGSSYNEQFF,TGTGCCAGTAGCCCGCGGGGGAGCTCCTACAATGAGCAGTTCTTC
TRBJ2-5,TRBV7-2,-,-,CASSSQGLQETQYF,TGTGCCAGCAGCTCTCAGGGACTTCAAGAGACCCAGTACTTC
TRBJ1-3,TRBV7-9,-,many,CASSPSWGDGNTIYF,TGTGCCAGCAGCCCTAGTTGGGGGGATGGAAACACCATATATTTT
TRBJ2-6,TRBV10-3,TRBD1,-,CANGQGALSGANVLTF,TGTGCCAACGGACAGGGAGCACTCTCTGGGGCCAACGTCCTGACTTTC